This T cell receptor beta chain derives from a study of OX40 agonist ivuxolimab in advanced cancers. The CDR3 consists of 16 residues. Germline values: CDR1 MNHEY, CDR2 SMNVEV (reference sequence). V shed 1 base and J shed 4 bases, with 16 bases lying between them. Broader study findings: On average, a greater number of expanded clones characterised CD8+ T cells relative to CD4+. Low normalized T-cell clonal expansion was additionally recorded for some nonresponders.

Sequenced by immunoSEQ multiplex PCR; TCRdb stores in-frame clones only, minus some. The sample lists 60,000 to 100,000 clones; 85% to 95% were seen once. Turning to this clone: Its antigen is as yet unknown.

This chain connects TRBV27 to TRBJ1-1; possible D gene TRBD1, 6 bases. The specimen comprised CD4+ or CD8+ T cells sorted from blood, sampled in a trial of the OX40 agonist ivuxolimab. The clonotype originates from an adult with an advanced solid tumor such as melanoma, head and neck, liver or kidney cancer. In DNA, the CDR3 is TGTGCCAGCAGTTTATTGGGAACAGGGACCCGCACTGAAGCTTTCTTT. This gives the protein CASSLLGTGTRTEAFF.